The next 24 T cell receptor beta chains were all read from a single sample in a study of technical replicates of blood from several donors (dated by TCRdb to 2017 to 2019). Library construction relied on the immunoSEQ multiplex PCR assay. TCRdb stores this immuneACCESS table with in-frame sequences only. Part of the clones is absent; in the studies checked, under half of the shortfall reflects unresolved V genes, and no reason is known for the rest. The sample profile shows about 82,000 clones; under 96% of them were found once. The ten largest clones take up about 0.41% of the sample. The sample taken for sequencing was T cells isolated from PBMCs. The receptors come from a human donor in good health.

DNA for the CDR3: TGTGCCAGCAGCCCCCGGGGGGGGGCGCTTCCCGGGGAGCTGTTTTTT. It is translated as CASSPRGGALPGELFF. V and J are TRBV7-8 and TRBJ2-2; 8 nucleotides match TRBD2. The CDR3 is 16 amino acids. Germline V gives CDR1 SGHVS, CDR2 FQNEAQ. V lost 5 bases, J lost 6 bases, and 11 bases stayed unmatched.

CDR3 sequence: CASSEAINGEQYF. The DNA of the CDR3 is TGTGCCAGCAGTGAAGCTATCAACGGGGAGCAGTACTTC. The rearrangement joins TRBV6-1 to TRBJ2-7; D not resolved. Germline CDR1 MNHNS, CDR2 SASEGT. V shed 0 bases and J shed 7 bases, with 10 bases lying between them. There are 13 residues in the CDR3.

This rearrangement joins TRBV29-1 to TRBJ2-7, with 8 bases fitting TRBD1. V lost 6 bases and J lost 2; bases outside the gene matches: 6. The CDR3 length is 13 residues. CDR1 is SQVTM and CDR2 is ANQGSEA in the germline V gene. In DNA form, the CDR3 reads TGCAGCGTCCTGACAGGGGACGCCTACGAGCAGTACTTC. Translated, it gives CSVLTGDAYEQYF.

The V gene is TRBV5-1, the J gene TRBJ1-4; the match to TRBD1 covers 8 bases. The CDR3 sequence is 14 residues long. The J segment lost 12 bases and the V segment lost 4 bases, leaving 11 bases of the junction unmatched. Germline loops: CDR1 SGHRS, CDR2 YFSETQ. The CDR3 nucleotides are TGCGCCAGCAGCCCAGACAGGGGCCCGGCGGAACTGTTTTTT. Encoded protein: CASSPDRGPAELFF.

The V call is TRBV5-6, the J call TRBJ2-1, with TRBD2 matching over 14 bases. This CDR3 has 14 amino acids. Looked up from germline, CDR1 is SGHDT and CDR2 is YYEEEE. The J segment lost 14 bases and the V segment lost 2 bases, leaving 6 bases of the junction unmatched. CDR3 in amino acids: CASSFSGLAGVEFF. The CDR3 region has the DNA TGTGCCAGCAGCTTCTCGGGACTAGCGGGAGTAGAGTTCTTC.

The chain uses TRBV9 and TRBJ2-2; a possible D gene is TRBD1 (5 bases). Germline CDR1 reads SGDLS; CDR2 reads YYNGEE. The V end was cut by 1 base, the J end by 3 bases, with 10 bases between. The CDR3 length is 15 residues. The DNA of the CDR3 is TGTGCCAGCAGCGTAATGGACACTTACACCGGGGAGCTGTTTTTT. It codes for CASSVMDTYTGELFF. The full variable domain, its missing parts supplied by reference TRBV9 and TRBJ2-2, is DSGVTQTPKHLITATGQRVTLRCSPRSGDLSVYWYQQSLDQGLQFLIQYYNGEERAKGNILERFSAQQFPDLHSELNLSSLELGDSALYFCASSVMDTYTGELFFGEGSRLTVL.

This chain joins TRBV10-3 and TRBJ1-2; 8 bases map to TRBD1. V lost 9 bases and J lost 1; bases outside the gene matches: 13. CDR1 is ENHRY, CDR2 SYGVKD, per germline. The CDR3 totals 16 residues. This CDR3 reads CAIPRTGFNNNYGYTF. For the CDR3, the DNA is TGTGCCATACCCAGGACAGGGTTTAACAATAACTATGGCTACACCTTC.

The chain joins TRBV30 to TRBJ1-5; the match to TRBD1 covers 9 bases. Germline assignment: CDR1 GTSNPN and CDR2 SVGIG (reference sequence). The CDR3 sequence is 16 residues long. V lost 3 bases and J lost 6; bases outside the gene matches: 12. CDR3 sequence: CAWRGSGTGFGQPQHF. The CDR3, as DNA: TGTGCCTGGAGGGGTTCCGGGACAGGGTTCGGTCAGCCCCAGCATTTT.

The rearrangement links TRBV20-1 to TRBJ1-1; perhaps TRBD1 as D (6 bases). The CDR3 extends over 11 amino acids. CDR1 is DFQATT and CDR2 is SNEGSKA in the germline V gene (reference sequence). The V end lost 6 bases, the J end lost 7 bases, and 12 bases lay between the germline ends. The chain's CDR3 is CSANTGSEAFF. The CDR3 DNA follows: TGCAGTGCGAACACAGGGAGTGAAGCTTTCTTT.

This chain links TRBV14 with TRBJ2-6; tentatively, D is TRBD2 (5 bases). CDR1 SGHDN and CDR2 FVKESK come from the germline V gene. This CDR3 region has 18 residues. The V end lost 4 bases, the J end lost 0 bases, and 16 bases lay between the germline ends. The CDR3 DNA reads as TGTGCCAGCAGCCCCCTATCGGGATCCCACTCTGGGGCCAACGTCCTGACTTTC. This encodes CASSPLSGSHSGANVLTF.

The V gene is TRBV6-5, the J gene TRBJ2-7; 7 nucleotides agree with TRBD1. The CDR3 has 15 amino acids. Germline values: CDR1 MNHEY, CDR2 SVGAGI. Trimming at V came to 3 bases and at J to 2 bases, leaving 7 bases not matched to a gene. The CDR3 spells CASSYPGQGAYEQYF. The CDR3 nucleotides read TGTGCCAGCAGTTATCCAGGGCAGGGGGCCTACGAGCAGTACTTC.

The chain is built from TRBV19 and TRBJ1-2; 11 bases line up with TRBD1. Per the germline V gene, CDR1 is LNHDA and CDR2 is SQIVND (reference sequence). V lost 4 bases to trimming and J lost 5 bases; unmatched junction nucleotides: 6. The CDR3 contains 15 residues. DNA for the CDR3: TGTGCCAGTAGTACACCGGGACAGGGGGTTTATGGCTACACCTTC. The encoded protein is CASSTPGQGVYGYTF.

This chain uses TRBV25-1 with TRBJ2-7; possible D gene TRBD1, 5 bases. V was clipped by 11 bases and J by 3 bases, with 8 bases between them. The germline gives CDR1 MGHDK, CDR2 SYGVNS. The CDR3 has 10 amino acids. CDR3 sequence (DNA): TGTGCCGCAGGGTTCTACGAGCAGTACTTC. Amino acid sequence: CAAGFYEQYF.

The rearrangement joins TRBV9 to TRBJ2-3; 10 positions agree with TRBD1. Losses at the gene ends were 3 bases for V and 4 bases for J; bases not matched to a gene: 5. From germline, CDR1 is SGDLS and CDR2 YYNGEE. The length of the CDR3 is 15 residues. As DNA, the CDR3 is TGTGCCAGCAGCGGGACAGGGGGTTCTGCAGATACGCAGTATTTT. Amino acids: CASSGTGGSADTQYF.

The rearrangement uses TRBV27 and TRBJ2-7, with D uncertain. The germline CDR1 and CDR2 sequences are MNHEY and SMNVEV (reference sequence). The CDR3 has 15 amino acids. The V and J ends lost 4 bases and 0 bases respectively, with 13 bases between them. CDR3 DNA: TGTGCCAGCAGTTCGTCCCCGGTGAGCTCCTACGAGCAGTACTTC. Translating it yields CASSSSPVSSYEQYF.

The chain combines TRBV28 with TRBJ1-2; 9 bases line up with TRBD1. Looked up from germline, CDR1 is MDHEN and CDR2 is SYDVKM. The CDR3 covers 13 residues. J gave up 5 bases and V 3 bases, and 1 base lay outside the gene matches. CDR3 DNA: TGTGCCAGCAGTTTGACAGGGGGGTATGGCTACACCTTC. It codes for CASSLTGGYGYTF.

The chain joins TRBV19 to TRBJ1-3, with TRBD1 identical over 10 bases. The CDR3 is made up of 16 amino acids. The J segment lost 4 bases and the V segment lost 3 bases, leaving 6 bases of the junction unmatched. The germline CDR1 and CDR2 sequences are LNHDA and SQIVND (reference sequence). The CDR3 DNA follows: TGTGCCAGTAGTATCTCCGGGACAGGGGAAGGAAACACCATATATTTT. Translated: CASSISGTGEGNTIYF.

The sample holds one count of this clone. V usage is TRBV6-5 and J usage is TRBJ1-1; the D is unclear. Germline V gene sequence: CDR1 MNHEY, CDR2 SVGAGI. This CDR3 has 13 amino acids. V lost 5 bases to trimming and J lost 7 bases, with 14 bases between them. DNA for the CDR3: TGTGCCAGCAGTCCGGGAGTTTTACTTGAAGCTTTCTTT. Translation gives CASSPGVLLEAFF.

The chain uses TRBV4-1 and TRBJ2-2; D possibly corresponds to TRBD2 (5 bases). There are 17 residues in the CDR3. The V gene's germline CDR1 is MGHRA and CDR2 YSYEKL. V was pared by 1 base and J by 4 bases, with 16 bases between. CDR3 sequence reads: CASSQVLGGFITGELFF. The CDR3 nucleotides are TGCGCCAGCAGCCAAGTCTTAGGAGGTTTTATCACCGGGGAGCTGTTTTTT.

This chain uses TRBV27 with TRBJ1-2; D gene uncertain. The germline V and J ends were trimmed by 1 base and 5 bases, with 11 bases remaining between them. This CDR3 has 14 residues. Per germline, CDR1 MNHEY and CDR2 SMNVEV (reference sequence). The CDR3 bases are TGTGCCAGCAGTTTATTACCAGGCTATTATGGCTACACCTTC. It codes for CASSLLPGYYGYTF.

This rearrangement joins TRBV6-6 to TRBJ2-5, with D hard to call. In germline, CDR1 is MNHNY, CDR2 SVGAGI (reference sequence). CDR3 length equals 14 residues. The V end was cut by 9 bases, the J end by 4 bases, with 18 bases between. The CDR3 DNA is TGTGCCAGTAATCCGGTGGTGCCAGGAGAGACCCAGTACTTC. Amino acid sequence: CASNPVVPGETQYF.

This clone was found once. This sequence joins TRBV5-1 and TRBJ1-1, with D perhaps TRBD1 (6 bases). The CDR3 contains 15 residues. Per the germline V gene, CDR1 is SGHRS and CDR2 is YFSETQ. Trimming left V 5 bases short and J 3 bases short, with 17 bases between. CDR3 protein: CASSLSPDRHTEAFF. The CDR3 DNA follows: TGCGCCAGCAGTCTAAGCCCGGACAGACACACTGAAGCTTTCTTT.

In DNA, the CDR3 is TGTGCCAGCTCAGGCAGTGGCAGGGTCACCGGGGAGCTGTTTTTT. As protein: CASSGSGRVTGELFF. The V call is TRBV18, the J call TRBJ2-2, with TRBD1 as a possible D gene (5 bases). V was shortened by 5 bases and J by 4 bases, with 14 bases between the two germline ends. The CDR3 length is 15 residues. Per the germline V gene, CDR1 is KGHSH and CDR2 is LQKENI.

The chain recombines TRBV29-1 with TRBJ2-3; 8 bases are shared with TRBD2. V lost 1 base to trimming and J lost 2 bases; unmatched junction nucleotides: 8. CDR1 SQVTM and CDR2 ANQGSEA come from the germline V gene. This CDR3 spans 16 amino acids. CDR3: CSVEGGQRENTDTQYF. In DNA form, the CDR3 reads TGCAGCGTTGAAGGGGGGCAGCGGGAGAACACAGATACGCAGTATTTT.